This section outlines one T cell receptor beta chain sequence together with its context. What it recognizes is unknown. This specimen belongs to a study of shared clonotypes between healthy human individuals. Whole-study context: Samples came from a couple of female and a few male donors aged 18 to 49.

The V and J ends lost 0 bases and 3 bases respectively, with 8 bases between them. CDR1 and CDR2 (germline): LGHNA, YNFKEQ. The CDR3 extends over 14 amino acids. Whole-study findings and limits: Richness estimates generally favored naive over memory subsets.

Researchers divided each subset's genomic DNA evenly across several immunoSEQ plates. Authors' data handling: As immunoSEQ supplied junction-only sequences (without quality scores), filtering differed. The data were produced by immunoSEQ multiplex PCR, yet TCRdb's version contains in-frame clones alone and is incomplete. The D gene and trimming were derived from the DNA, and the V and J assignments and clone size from that table. The data show 2 million to 2.5 million clones, with 90% to 97% seen just once and 0.1% to 0.15% held by the top ten. This clonotype was obtained from a young man in good health. The chain uses TRBV4-2 and TRBJ1-2, with D uncertain. The sequencing input was naive CD4+ T cells sorted from blood. Subset noted: CD45RA+ positively selected. In nucleotides, the CDR3 is TGTGCCAGCAGCCAAGATCAGGCTGACTATGGCTACACCTTC. Translated: CASSQDQADYGYTF.